This is a list of T cell receptor beta chains from one sample in a study of blood T cell repertoires in COVID-19. The method was immunoSEQ multiplex PCR; TCRdb's version includes in-frame clones alone and lacks a portion of them. Of roughly 500,000 clones in the sample, around 87% were seen once. Sequenced sample: PBMCs or T cells enriched from blood (not recorded which). These receptors all stem from a middle-aged woman who had recovered from COVID-19. Both conserved end residues are part of each CDR3. D genes are given only for firm matches. The size of a clone is reported for some rows only, either as once, few or many, or as a class for expanded clones.

>TRBJ1-2|.|.|TRBV7-9
TGTGCCAGCAGCTTGTCCTCAGCGGAGAACTATGGCTACACCTTC
CASSLSSAENYGYTF
>TRBJ1-1|.|.|TRBV5-1
TGCGCCAGCGGGGGGGCGAACACTGAAGCTTTCTTT
CASGGANTEAFF
>TRBJ2-1|few|TRBD2|TRBV6-5
TGTGCCAGCAAGGGGACTAGCGGGTCCGTAAATGAGCAGTTCTTC
CASKGTSGSVNEQFF
>TRBJ2-7|.|.|TRBV25-1
TGTGCCAGCAGACTTACCAGCGGGTCTTCCTACGAGCAGTACTTC
CASRLTSGSSYEQYF
>TRBJ2-3|.|TRBD2|TRBV7-2
TGTGCCAGCAGCTTAGCTAGCGGGTCCGATACGCAGTATTTT
CASSLASGSDTQYF
>TRBJ2-5|.|.|TRBV5-6
TGTGCCAGCAGCTTGGGGCTCAGTCAAGAGACCCAGTACTTC
CASSLGLSQETQYF
>TRBJ1-1|.|.|TRBV5-6
TGTGCCAGCAGCTTCGGGGGGTCGCGCACTGAAGCTTTCTTT
CASSFGGSRTEAFF
>TRBJ2-1|.|TRBD2|TRBV11-2
TGTGCCAGCCGCCGAGGACTAGCGGGTGAGGGTGGGGTCAATGAGCAGTTCTTC
CASRRGLAGEGGVNEQFF
>TRBJ2-1|.|.|TRBV7-9
TGTGCCAGCAGCTTAGGGGCAGAGCAGTTCTTC
CASSLGAEQFF
>TRBJ2-3|.|.|TRBV10-3
TGTGCCATCAGTGACTCCGAGGGAACAGATACGCAGTATTTT
CAISDSEGTDTQYF
>TRBJ2-2|.|TRBD2|TRBV6-2/TRBV6-3
TGTGCCAGCAGCCTACTCATAGCGGGAGGGCACACCGGGGAGCTGTTTTTT
CASSLLIAGGHTGELFF
>TRBJ1-2|.|TRBD1|TRBV9
TGTGCCAGCAGCGTAGAACAGGGGAATGGCTACACCTTC
CASSVEQGNGYTF
>TRBJ1-1|.|.|TRBV30
TGTGCCTGGCCACCCATCCCTCGGGGAAGCACTGAAGCTTTCTTT
CAWPPIPRGSTEAFF
>TRBJ2-1|.|.|TRBV7-9
TGTGCCAGCAGCTCTCGCCGTGGTTCCGGTGATGAGCAGTTCTTC
CASSSRRGSGDEQFF
>TRBJ2-1|.|.|TRBV11-3
TGTGCCAGCAGACGAGGGGGCGGGAGGACGGGTAATGAGCAGTTCTTC
CASRRGGGRTGNEQFF
>TRBJ1-1|.|.|TRBV2
TGTGCCAGCAGGGATAGACTAGGCACTGAAGCTTTCTTT
CASRDRLGTEAFF
>TRBJ2-7|few|TRBD1|TRBV5-1
TGCGCCAGCAGCTCTACAGGGGGCGATACTAACGAGCAGTACTTC
CASSSTGGDTNEQYF
>TRBJ1-5|.|.|TRBV4-1
TGCGCCAGCAGCCGAGGGACTGTTAGCAATCAGCCCCAGCATTTT
CASSRGTVSNQPQHF
>TRBJ2-7|few|.|TRBV13
TGTGCCAGCAGCTTTTATCCAGGCGAGCAGTACTTC
CASSFYPGEQYF
>TRBJ1-3|.|.|TRBV21-1
TGTGCCAGCAGCAAAAAACAGGTAAGCTCTGGAAACACCATATATTTT
CASSKKQVSSGNTIYF
>TRBJ2-1|.|TRBD2|TRBV30
TGTGCCTGCCCCGGGACTAGCGGGAGCGGTGAGCAGTTCTTC
CACPGTSGSGEQFF
>TRBJ1-6|.|TRBD1|TRBV29-1
TGCAGCGCTCAAGGGGGCGCGGATTCACCCCTCCACTTT
CSAQGGADSPLHF
>TRBJ1-6|.|.|TRBV6-5
TGTGCCAGTGAGGACAGCTCCTATAATTCACCCCTCCACTTT
CASEDSSYNSPLHF
>TRBJ1-4|.|.|TRBV4-2
TGTGCCAGCAGCCAAGACGGTTATAGTGCAACTAATGAAAAACTGTTTTTT
CASSQDGYSATNEKLFF
>TRBJ1-2|.|TRBD1|TRBV28
TGTGCCAGCCAAGGGGGCCTGAACTATGGCTACACCTTC
CASQGGLNYGYTF
>TRBJ2-1|.|TRBD1|TRBV10-2
TGCGCCAGCACCCTTGGGCCGTGGGACAGGGGGCGGGTCAATGAGCAGTTCTTC
CASTLGPWDRGRVNEQFF